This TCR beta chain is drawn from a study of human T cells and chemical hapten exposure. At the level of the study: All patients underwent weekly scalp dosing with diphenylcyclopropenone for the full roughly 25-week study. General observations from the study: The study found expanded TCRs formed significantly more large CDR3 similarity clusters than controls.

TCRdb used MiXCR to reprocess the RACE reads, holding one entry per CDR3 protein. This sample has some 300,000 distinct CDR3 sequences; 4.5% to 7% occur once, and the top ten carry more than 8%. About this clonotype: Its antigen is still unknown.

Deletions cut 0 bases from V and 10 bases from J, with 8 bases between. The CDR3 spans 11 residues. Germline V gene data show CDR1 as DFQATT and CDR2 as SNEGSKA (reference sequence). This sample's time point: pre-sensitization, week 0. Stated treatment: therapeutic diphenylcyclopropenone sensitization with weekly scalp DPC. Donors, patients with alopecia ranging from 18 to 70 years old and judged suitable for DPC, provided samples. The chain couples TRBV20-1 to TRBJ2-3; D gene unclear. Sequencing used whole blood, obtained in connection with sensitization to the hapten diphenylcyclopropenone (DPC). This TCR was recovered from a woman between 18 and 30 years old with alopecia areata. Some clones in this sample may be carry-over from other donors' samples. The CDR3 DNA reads TGCAGTGCTAGAGATACTCAAGCGCAGTATTTT. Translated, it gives CSARDTQAQYF.